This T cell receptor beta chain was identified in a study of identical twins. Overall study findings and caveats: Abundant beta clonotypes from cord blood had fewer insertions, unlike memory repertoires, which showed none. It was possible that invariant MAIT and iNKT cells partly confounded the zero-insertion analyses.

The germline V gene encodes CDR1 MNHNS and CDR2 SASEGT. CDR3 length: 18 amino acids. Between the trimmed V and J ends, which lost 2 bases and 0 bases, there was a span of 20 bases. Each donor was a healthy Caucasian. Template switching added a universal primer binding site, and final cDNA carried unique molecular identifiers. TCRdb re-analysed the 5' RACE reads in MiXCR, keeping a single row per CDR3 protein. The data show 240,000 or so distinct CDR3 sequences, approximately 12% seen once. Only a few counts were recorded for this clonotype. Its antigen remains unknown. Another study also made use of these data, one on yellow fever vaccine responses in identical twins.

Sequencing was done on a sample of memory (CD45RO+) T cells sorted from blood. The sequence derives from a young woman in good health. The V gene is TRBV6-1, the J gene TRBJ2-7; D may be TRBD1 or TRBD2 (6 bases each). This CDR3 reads CASSERGISGFTSYEQYF. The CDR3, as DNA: TGTGCCAGCAGTGAAAGGGGGATTAGCGGATTTACCTCCTACGAGCAGTACTTC.